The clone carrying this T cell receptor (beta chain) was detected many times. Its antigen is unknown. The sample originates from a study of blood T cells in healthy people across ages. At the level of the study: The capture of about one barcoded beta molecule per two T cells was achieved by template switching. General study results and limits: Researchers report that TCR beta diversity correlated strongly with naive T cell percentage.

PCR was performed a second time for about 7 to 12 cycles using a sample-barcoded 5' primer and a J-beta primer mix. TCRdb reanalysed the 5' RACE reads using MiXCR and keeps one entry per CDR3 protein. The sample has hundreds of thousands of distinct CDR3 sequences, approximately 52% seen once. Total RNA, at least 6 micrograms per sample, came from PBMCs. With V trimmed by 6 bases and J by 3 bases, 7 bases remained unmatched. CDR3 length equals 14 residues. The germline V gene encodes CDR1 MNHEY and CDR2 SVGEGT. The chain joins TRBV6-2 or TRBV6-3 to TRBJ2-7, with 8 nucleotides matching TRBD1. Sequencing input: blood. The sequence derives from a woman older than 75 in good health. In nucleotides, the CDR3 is TGTGCCAGCAGCCGAGGGACAGGAGTCTACGAGCAGTACTTC. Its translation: CASSRGTGVYEQYF.